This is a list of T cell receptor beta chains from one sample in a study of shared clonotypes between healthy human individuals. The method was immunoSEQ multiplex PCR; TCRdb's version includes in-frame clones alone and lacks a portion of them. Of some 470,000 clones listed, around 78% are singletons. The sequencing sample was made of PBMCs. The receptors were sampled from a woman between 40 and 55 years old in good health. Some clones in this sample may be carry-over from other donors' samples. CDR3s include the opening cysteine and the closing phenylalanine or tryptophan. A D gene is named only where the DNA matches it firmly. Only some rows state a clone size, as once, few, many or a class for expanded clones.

CDR3aa: CASSQSFSVSTKHATNEKLFF; CDR3nt: TGCGCCAGCAGTCAATCGTTTTCTGTGTCCACCAAACACGCAACTAATGAAAAACTGTTTTTT; v_gene: TRBV23-1; d_gene: -; abundance: -; j_gene: TRBJ1-4; len: 21
CDR3aa: CASSREGGASYEQYF; CDR3nt: TGTGCCAGCAGCCGAGAAGGGGGAGCCTCCTACGAGCAGTACTTC; v_gene: TRBV7-2; d_gene: -; abundance: -; j_gene: TRBJ2-7; len: 15
CDR3aa: CAWSVTSGISYNEQFF; CDR3nt: TGTGCCTGGAGTGTGACTAGCGGGATCTCCTACAATGAGCAGTTCTTC; v_gene: TRBV30; d_gene: TRBD2; abundance: -; j_gene: TRBJ2-1; len: 16
CDR3aa: CASSFLAGKGYEQYF; CDR3nt: TGTGCCAGCAGCTTCCTAGCGGGAAAGGGATACGAGCAGTACTTC; v_gene: TRBV7-2; d_gene: TRBD2; abundance: -; j_gene: TRBJ2-7; len: 15
CDR3aa: CASSLGGQDGDTQYF; CDR3nt: TGTGCCAGCAGCTTGGGGGGACAGGACGGAGATACGCAGTATTTT; v_gene: TRBV5-4; d_gene: TRBD1; abundance: few; j_gene: TRBJ2-3; len: 15
CDR3aa: CASSLQGAGDAGELFF; CDR3nt: TGCGCCAGCAGCTTACAGGGGGCTGGGGACGCCGGGGAGCTGTTTTTT; v_gene: TRBV5-1; d_gene: TRBD1; abundance: -; j_gene: TRBJ2-2; len: 16
CDR3aa: CASSYATGATNEKLFF; CDR3nt: TGTGCCAGCAGTTACGCCACAGGGGCGACTAATGAAAAACTGTTTTTT; v_gene: TRBV6-6; d_gene: TRBD1; abundance: -; j_gene: TRBJ1-4; len: 16
CDR3aa: CASSYRQGHYGYTF; CDR3nt: TGTGCCAGCAGTTACCGTCAGGGACACTATGGCTACACCTTC; v_gene: TRBV6-5; d_gene: -; abundance: -; j_gene: TRBJ1-2; len: 14
CDR3aa: CASSLQQANTGELFF; CDR3nt: TGTGCCAGCAGTTTACAACAGGCGAACACCGGGGAGCTGTTTTTT; v_gene: TRBV28; d_gene: -; abundance: -; j_gene: TRBJ2-2; len: 15
CDR3aa: CASSRSKADTQYF; CDR3nt: TGTGCCAGCAGTAGGAGTAAGGCAGATACGCAGTATTTT; v_gene: TRBV2; d_gene: -; abundance: -; j_gene: TRBJ2-3; len: 13
CDR3aa: CAIGGMGNQPQHF; CDR3nt: TGTGCCATAGGGGGGATGGGCAATCAGCCCCAGCATTTT; v_gene: TRBV2; d_gene: -; abundance: few; j_gene: TRBJ1-5; len: 13
CDR3aa: CSASRGGEQHF; CDR3nt: TGCAGTGCTAGTCGTGGGGGGGAGCAGCACTTC; v_gene: TRBV20-1; d_gene: TRBD2; abundance: -; j_gene: TRBJ2-7; len: 11
CDR3aa: CASSLVSGVTGELFF; CDR3nt: TGCGCCAGCAGCTTGGTGTCAGGGGTAACCGGGGAGCTGTTTTTT; v_gene: TRBV5-1; d_gene: -; abundance: many; j_gene: TRBJ2-2; len: 15
CDR3aa: CASNSNSRGNTEAFF; CDR3nt: TGTGCCAGCAATTCCAACTCGAGGGGGAACACTGAAGCTTTCTTT; v_gene: TRBV28; d_gene: -; abundance: -; j_gene: TRBJ1-1; len: 15
CDR3aa: CASSFYTGPETEAFF; CDR3nt: TGCGCCAGCAGCTTTTATACGGGACCTGAGACTGAAGCTTTCTTT; v_gene: TRBV4-3; d_gene: -; abundance: -; j_gene: TRBJ1-1; len: 15
CDR3aa: CASSLGQGARYEQYF; CDR3nt: TGTGCCAGCAGCTTGGGACAGGGGGCGAGATACGAGCAGTACTTC; v_gene: TRBV5-6; d_gene: TRBD1; abundance: -; j_gene: TRBJ2-7; len: 15
CDR3aa: CASRRDRNYGYTF; CDR3nt: TGTGCCAGCAGACGGGACAGAAACTATGGCTACACCTTC; v_gene: TRBV14; d_gene: TRBD1; abundance: -; j_gene: TRBJ1-2; len: 13
CDR3aa: CASSYTDSYNEQFF; CDR3nt: TGTGCCAGCAGTTACACGGACTCCTACAATGAGCAGTTCTTC; v_gene: TRBV6-5; d_gene: -; abundance: -; j_gene: TRBJ2-1; len: 14
CDR3aa: CASSQSRGTTSYEQYF; CDR3nt: TGTGCCAGCAGTCAATCTCGAGGCACAACGTCCTACGAGCAGTACTTC; v_gene: TRBV11-2; d_gene: -; abundance: -; j_gene: TRBJ2-7; len: 16
CDR3aa: CASSLWGGNQPQHF; CDR3nt: TGTGCCAGCAGCTTATGGGGAGGCAATCAGCCCCAGCATTTT; v_gene: TRBV7-2; d_gene: -; abundance: -; j_gene: TRBJ1-5; len: 14